A selection of T cell receptor beta chains follows, all from one sample in a study of T cells in Graves' hyperthyroidism and ophthalmopathy. TCRdb ran MiXCR on the multiplex PCR reads and lists one entry per CDR3 protein. The sample lists some 800,000 distinct CDR3 sequences; 35% to 40% were seen once. The specimen was blood. The receptors here all came from a man in his late teens or twenties with Graves' hyperthyroidism. Each CDR3 is given with its conserved first and last residue.

j_call v_call cdr3_aa
TRBJ2-2 TRBV19 CASSPPSRNTGELFF
TRBJ2-7 TRBV29-1 CSQDGAGADEQYF
TRBJ2-5 TRBV20-1 CSARDRSDKETQYF
TRBJ1-1 TRBV6-5 CASSYGAYTGTPAEAFF
TRBJ2-7 TRBV19 CASSISGGLDGQYF
TRBJ2-7 TRBV9 CASSQEVEHYEQYF
TRBJ1-5 TRBV29-1 CSVSDSNQPQHF
TRBJ1-1 TRBV15 CATSRDRRNTEAFF
TRBJ1-4 TRBV2 CASSERDRGAEKLFF
TRBJ1-1 TRBV10-3 CAISEGHMDTEAFF
TRBJ2-5 TRBV5-4 CASSLSGTEQETQYF
TRBJ2-7 TRBV11-2 CASSLDPLSYEQYF
TRBJ2-4 TRBV2 CASVSGTSGTIQYF
TRBJ2-5 TRBV15 CATSRVSGDQETQYF
TRBJ1-5 TRBV24-1 CATSDWRAGQPQHF
TRBJ1-6 TRBV7-3 CASSLISGAGTLHF
TRBJ1-6 TRBV3-1 CASSTDSHQQLAPLHF
TRBJ2-7 TRBV24-1 CATSGAYEQYF
TRBJ1-2 TRBV29-1 CSVEVVEGNYGYTF
TRBJ2-5 TRBV20-1 CSAPDSLTQETQYF
TRBJ2-5 TRBV9 CASSTGAEGRGETQYF
TRBJ1-2 TRBV7-9 CASAAWMGHGYTF
TRBJ2-5 TRBV6-1 CASSTPGGTSGSPGEETQYF
TRBJ1-3 TRBV12-3/TRBV12-4 CASSTYSVNTIYF
TRBJ2-7 TRBV5-6 CASSSGSGRAPYEQYF
TRBJ2-5 TRBV7-6 CASSLVSLGTSGPQETQYF
TRBJ1-1 TRBV9 CASSPDGLNTEAFF
TRBJ1-1 TRBV20-1 CSARDRTRNTEAFF